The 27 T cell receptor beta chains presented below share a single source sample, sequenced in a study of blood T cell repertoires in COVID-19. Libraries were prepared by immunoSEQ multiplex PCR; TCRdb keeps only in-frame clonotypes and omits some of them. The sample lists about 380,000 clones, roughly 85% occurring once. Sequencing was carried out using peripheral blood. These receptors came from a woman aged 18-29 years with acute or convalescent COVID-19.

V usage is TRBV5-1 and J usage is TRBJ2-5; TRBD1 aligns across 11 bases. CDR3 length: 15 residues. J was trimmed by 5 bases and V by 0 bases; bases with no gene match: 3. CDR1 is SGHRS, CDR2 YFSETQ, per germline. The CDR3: CASSLAGQGGETQYF. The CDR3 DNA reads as TGCGCCAGCAGCTTGGCGGGACAGGGGGGGGAGACCCAGTACTTC.

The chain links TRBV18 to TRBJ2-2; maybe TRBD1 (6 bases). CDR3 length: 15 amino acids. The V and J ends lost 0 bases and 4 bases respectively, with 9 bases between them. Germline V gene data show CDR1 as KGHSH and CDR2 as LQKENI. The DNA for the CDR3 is TGTGCCAGCTCACCACCGCAGGGGATCACCGGGGAGCTGTTTTTT. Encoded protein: CASSPPQGITGELFF.

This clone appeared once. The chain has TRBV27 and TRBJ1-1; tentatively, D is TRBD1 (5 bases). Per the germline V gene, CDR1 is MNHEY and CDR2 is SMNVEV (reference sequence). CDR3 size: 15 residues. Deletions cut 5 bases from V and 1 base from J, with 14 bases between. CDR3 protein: CASSPTGDWNTEAFF. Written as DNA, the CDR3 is TGTGCCAGCAGTCCTACGGGGGACTGGAACACTGAAGCTTTCTTT.

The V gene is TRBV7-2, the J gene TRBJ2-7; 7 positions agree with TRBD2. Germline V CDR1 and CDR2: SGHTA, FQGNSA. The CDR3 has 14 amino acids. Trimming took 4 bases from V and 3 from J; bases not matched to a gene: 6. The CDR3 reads CASSSSGRGYEQYF. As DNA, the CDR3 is TGTGCCAGCAGCTCTAGCGGAAGGGGCTACGAGCAGTACTTC.

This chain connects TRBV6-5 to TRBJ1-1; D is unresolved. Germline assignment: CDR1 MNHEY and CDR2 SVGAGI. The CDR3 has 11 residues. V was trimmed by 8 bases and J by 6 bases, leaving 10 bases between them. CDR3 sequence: CASGRVAEAFF. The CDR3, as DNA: TGTGCCAGCGGGAGGGTGGCTGAAGCTTTCTTT.

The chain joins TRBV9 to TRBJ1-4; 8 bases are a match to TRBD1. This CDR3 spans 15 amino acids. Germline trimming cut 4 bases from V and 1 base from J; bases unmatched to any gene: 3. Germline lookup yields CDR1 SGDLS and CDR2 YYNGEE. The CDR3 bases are TGTGCCAGCAGCACCGGACAGGGAACTAATGAAAAACTGTTTTTT. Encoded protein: CASSTGQGTNEKLFF. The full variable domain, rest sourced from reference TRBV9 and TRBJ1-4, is DSGVTQTPKHLITATGQRVTLRCSPRSGDLSVYWYQQSLDQGLQFLIQYYNGEERAKGNILERFSAQQFPDLHSELNLSSLELGDSALYFCASSTGQGTNEKLFFGSGTQLSVL.

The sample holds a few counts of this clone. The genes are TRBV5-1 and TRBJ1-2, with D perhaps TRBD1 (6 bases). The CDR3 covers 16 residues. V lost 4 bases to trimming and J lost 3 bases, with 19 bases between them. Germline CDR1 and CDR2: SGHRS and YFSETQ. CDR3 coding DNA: TGCGCCAGCAGCATGAGACAGGAGGAGGTTGACTATGGCTACACCTTC. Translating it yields CASSMRQEEVDYGYTF.

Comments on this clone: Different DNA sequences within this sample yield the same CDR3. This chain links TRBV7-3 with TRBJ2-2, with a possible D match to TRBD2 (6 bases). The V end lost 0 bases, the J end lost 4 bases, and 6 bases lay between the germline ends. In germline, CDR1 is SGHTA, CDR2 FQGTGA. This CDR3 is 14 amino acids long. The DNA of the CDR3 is TGTGCCAGCAGCTTAACTAGCGGCACCGGGGAGCTGTTTTTT. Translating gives CASSLTSGTGELFF.

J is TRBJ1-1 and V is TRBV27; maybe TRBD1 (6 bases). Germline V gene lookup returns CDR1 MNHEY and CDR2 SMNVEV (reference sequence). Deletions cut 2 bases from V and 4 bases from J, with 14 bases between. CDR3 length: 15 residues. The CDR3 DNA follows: TGTGCCAGCAGTTTAGGGGGGGCCGGGGGCACTGAAGCTTTCTTT. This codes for CASSLGGAGGTEAFF.

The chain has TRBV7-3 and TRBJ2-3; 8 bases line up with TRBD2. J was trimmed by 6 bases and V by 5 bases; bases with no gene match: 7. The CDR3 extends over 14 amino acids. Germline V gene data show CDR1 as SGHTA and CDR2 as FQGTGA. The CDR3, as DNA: TGTGCCAGCAGCCCCGGACTAGCTTCGGATACGCAGTATTTT. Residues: CASSPGLASDTQYF.

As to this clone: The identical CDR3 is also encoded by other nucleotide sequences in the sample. The CDR3 region is CASSLQGTGNGNTIYF. CDR3 DNA sequence: TGCGCCAGCAGCTTACAGGGAACGGGCAATGGAAACACCATATATTTT. The chain links TRBV5-1 to TRBJ1-3; TRBD1 might be the D (6 bases). The germline gives CDR1 SGHRS, CDR2 YFSETQ. This CDR3 is built from 16 residues. V lost 2 bases and J lost 3, with 15 bases in between.

In DNA form, the CDR3 reads TGTGCCAGCAGCTTAGAGACGGGAGACAGGGGGTATTACGAGCAGTACTTC. Its translation is CASSLETGDRGYYEQYF. J is TRBJ2-7 and V is TRBV7-6, with TRBD1 matching over 9 bases. The germline CDR1 and CDR2 sequences are SGHVS and FNYEAQ. V lost 1 base, J lost 4 bases, and 11 bases stayed unmatched. There are 17 residues in the CDR3.

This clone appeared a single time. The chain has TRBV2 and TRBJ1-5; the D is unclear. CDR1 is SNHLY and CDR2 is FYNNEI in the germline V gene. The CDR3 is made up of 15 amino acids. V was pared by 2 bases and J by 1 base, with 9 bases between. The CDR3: CASSENSGSNQPQHF. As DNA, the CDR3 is TGTGCCAGCAGTGAAAACAGTGGAAGCAATCAGCCCCAGCATTTT.

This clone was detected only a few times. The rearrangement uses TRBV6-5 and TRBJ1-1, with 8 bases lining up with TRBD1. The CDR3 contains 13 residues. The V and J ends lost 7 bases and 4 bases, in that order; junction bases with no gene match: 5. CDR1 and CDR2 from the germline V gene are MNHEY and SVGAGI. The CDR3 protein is CASTETGVTEAFF. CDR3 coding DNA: TGTGCCAGCACCGAGACAGGGGTCACTGAAGCTTTCTTT.

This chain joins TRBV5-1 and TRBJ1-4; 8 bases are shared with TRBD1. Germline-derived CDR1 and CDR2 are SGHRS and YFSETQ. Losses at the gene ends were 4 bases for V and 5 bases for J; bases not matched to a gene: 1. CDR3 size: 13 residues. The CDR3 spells CASSRDRNEKLFF. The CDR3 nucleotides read TGCGCCAGCAGCCGGGACAGGAATGAAAAACTGTTTTTT.

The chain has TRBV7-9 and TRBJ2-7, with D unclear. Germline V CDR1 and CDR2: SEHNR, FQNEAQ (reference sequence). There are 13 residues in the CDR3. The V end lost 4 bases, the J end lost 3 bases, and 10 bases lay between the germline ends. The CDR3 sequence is CASSSYDIYEQYF. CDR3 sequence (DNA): TGTGCCAGCAGCTCCTACGACATCTACGAGCAGTACTTC.

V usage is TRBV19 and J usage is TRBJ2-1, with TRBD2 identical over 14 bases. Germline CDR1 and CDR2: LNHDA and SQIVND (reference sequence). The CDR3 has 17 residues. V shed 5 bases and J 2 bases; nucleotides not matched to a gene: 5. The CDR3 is CASSWTSGGPPYNEQFF. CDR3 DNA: TGTGCCAGTAGTTGGACTAGCGGGGGGCCGCCCTACAATGAGCAGTTCTTC.

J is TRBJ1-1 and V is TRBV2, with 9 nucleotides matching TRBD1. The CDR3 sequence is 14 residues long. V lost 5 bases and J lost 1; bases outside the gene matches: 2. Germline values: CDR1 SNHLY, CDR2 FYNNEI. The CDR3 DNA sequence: TGTGCCAGCAGTTACAGGGGGCAGAACACTGAAGCTTTCTTT. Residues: CASSYRGQNTEAFF. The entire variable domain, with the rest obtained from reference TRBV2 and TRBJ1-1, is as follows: EPEVTQTPSHQVTQMGQEVILRCVPISNHLYFYWYRQILGQKVEFLVSFYNNEISEKSEIFDDQFSVERPDGSNFTLKIRSTKLEDSAMYFCASSYRGQNTEAFFGQGTRLTVV.

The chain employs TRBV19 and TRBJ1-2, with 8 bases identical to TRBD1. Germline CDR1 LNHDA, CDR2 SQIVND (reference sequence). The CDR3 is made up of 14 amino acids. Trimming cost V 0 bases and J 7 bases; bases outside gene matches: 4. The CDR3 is CASSIDPTGGGYTF. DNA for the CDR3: TGTGCCAGTAGTATAGATCCTACAGGGGGTGGCTACACCTTC.

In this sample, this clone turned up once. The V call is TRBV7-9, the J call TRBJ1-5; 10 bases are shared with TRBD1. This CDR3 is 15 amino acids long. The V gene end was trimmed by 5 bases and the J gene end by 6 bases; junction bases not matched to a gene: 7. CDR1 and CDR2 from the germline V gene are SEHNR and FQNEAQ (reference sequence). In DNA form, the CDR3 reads TGTGCCAGCAGCGCAGACAGGGGGCAGGGTCAGCCCCAGCATTTT. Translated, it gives CASSADRGQGQPQHF.

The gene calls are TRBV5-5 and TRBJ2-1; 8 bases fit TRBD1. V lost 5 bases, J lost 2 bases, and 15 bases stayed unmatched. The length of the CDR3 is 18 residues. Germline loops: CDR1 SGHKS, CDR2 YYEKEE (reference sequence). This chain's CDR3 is CASSPDRGGTLPYNEQFF. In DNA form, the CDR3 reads TGTGCCAGCAGTCCTGACAGGGGCGGCACTCTCCCCTACAATGAGCAGTTCTTC.

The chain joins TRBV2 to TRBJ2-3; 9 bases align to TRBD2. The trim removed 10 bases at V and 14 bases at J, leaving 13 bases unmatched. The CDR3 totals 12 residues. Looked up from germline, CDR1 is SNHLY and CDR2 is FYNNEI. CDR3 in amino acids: CATPSSSGSSYF. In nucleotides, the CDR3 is TGTGCCACCCCGTCAAGTAGCGGGAGTTCGTATTTT.

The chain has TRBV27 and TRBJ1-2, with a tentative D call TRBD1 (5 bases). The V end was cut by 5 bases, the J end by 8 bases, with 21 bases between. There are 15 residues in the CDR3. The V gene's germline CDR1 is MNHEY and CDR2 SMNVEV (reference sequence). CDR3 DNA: TGTGCCAGCAGTCAAAGAATGCAGGGCTTGCGGGGCTACACCTTC. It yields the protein CASSQRMQGLRGYTF.

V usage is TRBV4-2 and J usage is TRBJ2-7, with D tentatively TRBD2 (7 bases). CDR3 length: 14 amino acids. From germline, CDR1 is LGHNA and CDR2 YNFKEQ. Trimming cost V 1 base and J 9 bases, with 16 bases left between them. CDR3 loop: CASSQGGGDLRQYF. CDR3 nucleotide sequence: TGTGCCAGCAGCCAAGGGGGGGGCGATTTGAGGCAGTACTTC.

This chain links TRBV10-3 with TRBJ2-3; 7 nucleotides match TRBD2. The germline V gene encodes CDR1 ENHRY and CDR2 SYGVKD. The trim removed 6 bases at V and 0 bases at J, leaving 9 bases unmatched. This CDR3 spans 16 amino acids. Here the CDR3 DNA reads TGTGCCATCAGCCTGGGGGGGGACTCTAGCACAGATACGCAGTATTTT. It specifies CAISLGGDSSTDTQYF.

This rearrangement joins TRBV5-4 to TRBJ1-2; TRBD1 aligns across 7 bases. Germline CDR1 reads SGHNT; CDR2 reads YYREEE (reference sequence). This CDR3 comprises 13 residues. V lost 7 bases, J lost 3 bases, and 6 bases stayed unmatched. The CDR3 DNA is TGTGCCAGCCAGATCAGGGGGGACTATGGCTACACCTTC. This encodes CASQIRGDYGYTF.

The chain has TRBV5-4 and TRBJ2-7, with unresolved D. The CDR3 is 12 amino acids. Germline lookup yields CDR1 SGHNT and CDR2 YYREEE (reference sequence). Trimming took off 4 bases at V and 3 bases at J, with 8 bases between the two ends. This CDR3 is CASSRYSYEQYF. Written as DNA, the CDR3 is TGTGCCAGCAGCCGCTACAGCTACGAGCAGTACTTC.